This TCR beta chain was recovered during a study of regulatory T cells in long-lasting Graves disease. At the level of the study: Patients with persistent Graves' disease had over 5 years of antithyroid drugs and persistent TSH receptor antibodies. Findings and limits, study-wide: Persistent cases favored TRBV28, TRBJ1-2 and TRBJ2-5.

Researchers made TCR beta libraries by using iRepertoire HTBI primers and running Arm-PCR on CDR3 regions. TCRdb ran MiXCR on the multiplex PCR reads and lists one entry per CDR3 protein. The sample yields some 430,000 distinct CDR3 sequences, around a fifth seen once. Time point noted: persistent/refractory GD, antithyroid drugs over 5 years with positive TRAb. The TCR library was prepared using RNA isolated from PBMCs. CDR1 is MNHEY, CDR2 SVGEGT, per germline. Trimming removed 5 bases from V and 4 bases from J, with 15 bases in between. The CDR3 has 15 amino acids. Points on this clonotype: The antigen is not known.

Sample: peripheral blood mononuclear cells (PBMCs), taken when the disease was refractory, from a patient treated with antithyroid drugs. The rearrangement links TRBV6-2 or TRBV6-3 to TRBJ1-3; D is undetermined. The sequence was obtained from a female donor with Graves disease. CDR3 DNA sequence: TGTGCCAGCAGTGAAAGATGGGAAAAGGGAAACACCATATATTTT. Its protein product is CASSERWEKGNTIYF.